Listed below are T cell receptor beta chains from one sample, sequenced in a study of CD8+CD57+ T cells in acquired aplastic anemia. A single record per CDR3 protein comes from TCRdb applying MiXCR to the reads. The table has some 140,000 distinct CDR3 sequences, about 54% seen once. Sample: sorted CD4+, CD8+, or CD8+CD57+ T cells (not recorded which) from PBMCs. All receptors derive from a human donor with aplastic anemia. Each CDR3 is given with its conserved first and last residue. The D gene is left open where the match is weak. Where a row states a size, it is once, few, many or the class of an expanded clone; other rows omit it.

d_gene	v_gene	j_gene	abundance	CDR3nt	CDR3aa
TRBD2	TRBV11-2	TRBJ2-1	.	TGTGCCAGCAGCTTGGTGCCGGGACTATACAATGAGCAGTTCTTC	CASSLVPGLYNEQFF
.	TRBV11-2	TRBJ2-1	.	TGTGCCAGCAGCCCCGGCGGAGGGCCCGAGTTGGATGAGCAGTTCTTC	CASSPGGGPELDEQFF
TRBD1	TRBV24-1	TRBJ1-1	once	TGTGCCACCAGTAAGGGACAGGGGATCACTGAAGCTTTCTTT	CATSKGQGITEAFF
.	TRBV20-1	TRBJ1-1	.	TGCAGTGCCAGCAGCCCAGGGTTTTGGACTGAAGCTTTCTTT	CSASSPGFWTEAFF
.	TRBV7-8	TRBJ2-1	.	TGTGCCAGCAGCCGCCCAACCTACAATGAGCAGTTCTTC	CASSRPTYNEQFF
TRBD1	TRBV14	TRBJ1-1	.	TGTGCCAGCAGCCAAGAAGGGGGCTACACTGAAGCTTTCTTT	CASSQEGGYTEAFF
TRBD2	TRBV15	TRBJ2-3	.	TGTGCCACCAGGGCTCCGGGACTAGCGGGGGGGCAGAGAGATACGCAGTATTTT	CATRAPGLAGGQRDTQYF
TRBD2	TRBV3-1	TRBJ2-1	.	TGTGCCAGCAGCCTAGGACTAGCGGGGGCCGGCAATGAGCAGTTCTTC	CASSLGLAGAGNEQFF
.	TRBV2	TRBJ2-1	.	TGTGCCAGCAGTGTGGAGGGGAACTCGGAGCAGTTCTTC	CASSVEGNSEQFF
.	TRBV27	TRBJ2-3	.	TGTGCCAGCAGTGTAACCGGGACGGATAGAGATACGCAGTATTTT	CASSVTGTDRDTQYF
TRBD1	TRBV19	TRBJ1-6	.	TGTGCCAGTACTACGGACAGGGCAGTATCTTCACCCCTCCACTTT	CASTTDRAVSSPLHF
.	TRBV24-1	TRBJ2-3	.	TGTGCCACCAGTGCTACAGGCGCAGATACGCAGTATTTT	CATSATGADTQYF
TRBD1	TRBV27	TRBJ2-1	few	TGTGCCAGCAGGACAGGGGCCTACAATGAGCAGTTCTTC	CASRTGAYNEQFF
.	TRBV27	TRBJ2-1	.	TGTGCCAGCACCCCGGGGAGGAGCTCCTACAATGAGCAGTTCTTC	CASTPGRSSYNEQFF
TRBD1	TRBV7-9	TRBJ1-1	many	TGTGCCAGCAGCGCGACACAGGGGGAGGACACTGAAGCTTTCTTT	CASSATQGEDTEAFF
TRBD1	TRBV10-3	TRBJ2-7	.	TGTGCCACCAGTGACACCGGGACAGGGATCCACGAGCAGTACTTC	CATSDTGTGIHEQYF
.	TRBV7-9	TRBJ1-1	many	TGTGCCAGCAGCTCTGTGATGAACACTGAAGCTTTCTTT	CASSSVMNTEAFF
TRBD1	TRBV4-2	TRBJ2-5	few	TGTGCCAGCAGCCCCAGACAGGGTGCGGAGACCCAGTACTTC	CASSPRQGAETQYF
.	TRBV5-4	TRBJ1-1	.	TGTGCCAGCAGCTTGCAGGGTTCCATGAACACTGAAGCTTTCTTT	CASSLQGSMNTEAFF
TRBD1	TRBV29-1	TRBJ2-1	.	TGCAGCGTTGAACCGGGACAGGGCTACAATGAGCAGTTCTTC	CSVEPGQGYNEQFF
TRBD1	TRBV4-1	TRBJ2-7	.	TGCGCCAGCAGCCGGTCCGGGACAGGGGTGGCCGAGCAGTACTTC	CASSRSGTGVAEQYF
.	TRBV2	TRBJ2-7	.	TGTGCCAGCAGTGTAGGCAGGGTGTCATCTAACGAGCAGTACTTC	CASSVGRVSSNEQYF
TRBD2	TRBV5-6	TRBJ2-2	few	TGTGCCAGCAGCTTGGACCAGCGGGGGGGAACCGGGGAGCTGTTTTTT	CASSLDQRGGTGELFF
.	TRBV7-9	TRBJ2-7	.	TGTGCCAGCAGCTCGGAGGGCGAGCAGTACTTC	CASSSEGEQYF
TRBD2	TRBV10-2	TRBJ2-7	.	TGCGCCAGCAGCGGAGTCGCTAGCGGAAGACTCTACGAGCAGTACTTC	CASSGVASGRLYEQYF
.	TRBV10-3	TRBJ2-3	.	TGTGCCATCAGTGAGTTTGAAGGCGATACGCAGTATTTT	CAISEFEGDTQYF
.	TRBV12-3/TRBV12-4	TRBJ1-6	.	TGTGCCAGCAGTGGGACCTCGGAGAATTCACCCCTCCACTTT	CASSGTSENSPLHF
.	TRBV15	TRBJ2-2	.	TGTGCCACCAGCAGGGTGGACACATCGAACACCGGGGAGCTGTTTTTT	CATSRVDTSNTGELFF
TRBD2	TRBV29-1	TRBJ2-1	.	TGCAGCGTCCGAGCGGGGGCCTTCTCCTACAATGAGCAGTTCTTC	CSVRAGAFSYNEQFF
.	TRBV20-1	TRBJ2-3	.	TGCAGTGCTAGACCACTAGCTATTGACGCAGATACGCAGTATTTT	CSARPLAIDADTQYF
TRBD2	TRBV20-1	TRBJ2-7	.	TGCAGTGCCCCAATCGGGACTAGCGGGTCTCGGCAGTACTTC	CSAPIGTSGSRQYF
TRBD1	TRBV10-3	TRBJ2-7	.	TGTGCCATCAGTGAGTCGACTGTGGGACAGGGTGCCTACGAGCAGTACTTC	CAISESTVGQGAYEQYF
TRBD2	TRBV7-8	TRBJ2-7	many	TGTGCCAGCAGCTCGGTCAGGACTAGCGGGGGGGGTGAGCAGTACTTC	CASSSVRTSGGGEQYF
.	TRBV19	TRBJ1-6	few	TGTGCCAGTAGTCTTTTTGAGAGGGATTCACCCCTCCACTTT	CASSLFERDSPLHF
TRBD2	TRBV10-3	TRBJ2-3	.	TGTGCCACCCAGTCCATAGCGGGGGCCACAGATACGCAGTATTTT	CATQSIAGATDTQYF
.	TRBV15	TRBJ2-2	many	TGTGCCACCAGCAGGGAGGGGCTCATAGTAGAGCCCGGGGAGCTGTTTTTT	CATSREGLIVEPGELFF
.	TRBV20-1	TRBJ1-3	.	TGCAGTGCTCGACAGGCTCCCTCTGGAAACACCATATATTTT	CSARQAPSGNTIYF
TRBD1	TRBV12-3/TRBV12-4	TRBJ2-5	.	TGTGCCAGCAGTTCTAGGGGGCTTAGGGAGACCCAGTACTTC	CASSSRGLRETQYF
.	TRBV7-9	TRBJ1-1	.	TGTGCCAGCAGCTTCGGGAGAACTGAAGCTTTCTTT	CASSFGRTEAFF
.	TRBV19	TRBJ1-2	.	TGTGCCAGTACCGGAAGGGGGATTTTTTACTATGGCTACACCTTC	CASTGRGIFYYGYTF
.	TRBV19	TRBJ1-1	.	TGTGCCAGTAGTATAGACAGAATGAACACTGAAGCTTTCTTT	CASSIDRMNTEAFF
.	TRBV2	TRBJ1-1	.	TGTGCCAGCAGTGAAGGGACATCCACTGAAGCTTTCTTT	CASSEGTSTEAFF
.	TRBV6-1	TRBJ1-3	.	TGTGCCAGCAGTGAGACAGCAGGAAACACCATATATTTT	CASSETAGNTIYF